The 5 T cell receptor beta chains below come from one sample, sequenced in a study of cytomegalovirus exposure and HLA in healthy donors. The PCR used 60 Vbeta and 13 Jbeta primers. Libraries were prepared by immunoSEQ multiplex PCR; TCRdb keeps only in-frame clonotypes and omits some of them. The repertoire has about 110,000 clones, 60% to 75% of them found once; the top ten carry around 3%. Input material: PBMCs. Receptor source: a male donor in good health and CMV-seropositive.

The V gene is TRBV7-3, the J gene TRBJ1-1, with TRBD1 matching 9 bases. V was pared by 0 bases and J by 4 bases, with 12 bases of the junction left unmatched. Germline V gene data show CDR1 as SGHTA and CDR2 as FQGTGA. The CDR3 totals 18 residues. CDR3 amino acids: CASSLTARGQGGGTEAFF. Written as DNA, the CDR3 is TGTGCCAGCAGCTTAACGGCCCGGGGACAGGGAGGGGGCACTGAAGCTTTCTTT.

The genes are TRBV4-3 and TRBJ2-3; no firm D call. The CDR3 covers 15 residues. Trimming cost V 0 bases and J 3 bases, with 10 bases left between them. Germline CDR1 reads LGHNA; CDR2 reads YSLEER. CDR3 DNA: TGCGCCAGCAGCCAAGATTACACAGAAACAGATACGCAGTATTTT. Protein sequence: CASSQDYTETDTQYF.

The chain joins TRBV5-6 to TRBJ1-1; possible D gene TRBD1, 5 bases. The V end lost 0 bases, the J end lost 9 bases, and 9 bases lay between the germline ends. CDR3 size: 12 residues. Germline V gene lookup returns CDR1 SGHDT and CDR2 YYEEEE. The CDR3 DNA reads TGTGCCAGCAGCTTGGTGCAGGGTCAAGCTTTCTTT. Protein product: CASSLVQGQAFF.

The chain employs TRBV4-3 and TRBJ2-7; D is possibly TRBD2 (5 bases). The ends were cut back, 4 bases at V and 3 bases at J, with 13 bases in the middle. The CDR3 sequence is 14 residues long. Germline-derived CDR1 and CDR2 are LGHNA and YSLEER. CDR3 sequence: CASSPSYSGYEQYF. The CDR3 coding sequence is TGCGCCAGCAGCCCCTCTTACAGCGGCTACGAGCAGTACTTC.

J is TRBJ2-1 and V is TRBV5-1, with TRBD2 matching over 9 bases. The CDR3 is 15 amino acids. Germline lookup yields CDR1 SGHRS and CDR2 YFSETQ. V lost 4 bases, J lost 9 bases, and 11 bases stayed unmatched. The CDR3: CASSPGGGGAREQFF. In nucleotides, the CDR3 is TGCGCCAGCAGCCCCGGGGGCGGGGGGGCACGTGAGCAGTTCTTC.